One sample yielded the 17 T cell receptor beta chains listed below, sequenced in a study. Each CDR3 protein is one row after TCRdb ran MiXCR on the 5' RACE reads. Here the sample spans fewer than 6,500 distinct CDR3 sequences, roughly 38% being singletons. Sequenced: memory CD4+ T cells sorted from blood. Subset denoted: memory CD4+ T cells, CD4+CD45RO+CD25-. Receptors originate from a female donor with breast cancer.

Judged by abundance, this clonotype is medium-sized. The V gene is TRBV4-1, the J gene TRBJ2-1; TRBD2 aligns across 14 bases. The V and J ends lost 4 bases and 9 bases, in that order; junction bases with no gene match: 5. Germline V lookup: CDR1 MGHRA, CDR2 YSYEKL. This CDR3 has 15 residues. Here the CDR3 DNA reads TGCGCCAGCAGCCCAAGGGGACTAGCGGGAGTTGAGCAGTTCTTC. Its protein is CASSPRGLAGVEQFF.

As concerns this clonotype: Its ends do not fully match the called genes, so a read error is possible. The rearrangement links TRBV18 to TRBJ2-1, with 7 bases fitting TRBD2. Germline CDR1 KGHSH, CDR2 LQKENI. The CDR3 sequence is 16 residues long. The CDR3 protein is CASSPPILARNNGQFF. CDR3 bases: TGTGCCAGCTCACCACCGATACTAGCGAGGAACAATGGGCAGTTCTTC. Based on the CDR3 plus reference TRBV18 and TRBJ2-1, the full variable domain is NAGVMQNPRHLVRRRGQEARLRCSPMKGHSHVYWYRQLPEEGLKFMVYLQKENIIDESGMPKERFSAEFPKEGPSILRIQQVVRGDSAAYFCASSPPILARNNGQFFGPGTRLTVL.

The J gene is TRBJ2-1, the V gene TRBV27; possibly TRBD2 for D (6 bases). The CDR3 sequence is 15 residues long. V was trimmed by 10 bases and J by 3 bases, leaving 19 bases between them. Per the germline V gene, CDR1 is MNHEY and CDR2 is SMNVEV (reference sequence). The CDR3 DNA is TGTGCCACGCGGCGGGATTCAGGGTACTACAATGAGCAGTTCTTC. It codes for CATRRDSGYYNEQFF.

This clonotype was found many times. The rearrangement joins TRBV12-3 or TRBV12-4 to TRBJ2-1; TRBD2 aligns across 8 bases. The CDR3 is 14 amino acids. Trimming removed 4 bases from V and 8 bases from J; junction bases left unmatched: 7. The CDR3 region is CASSSPGLEHEQFF. The CDR3 DNA follows: TGTGCCAGCAGTTCCCCGGGACTAGAGCATGAGCAGTTCTTC.

V gene TRBV12-3 or TRBV12-4 combines with J gene TRBJ1-5; D is unclear. Trimming removed 3 bases at V and 9 bases at J, with 15 bases between. There are 14 residues in the CDR3. The CDR3 loop reads CASSFYQVLGPQHF. Written as DNA, the CDR3 is TGTGCCAGCAGTTTTTATCAGGTTCTTGGGCCCCAGCATTTT.

This clonotype was picked up one time. The chain is built from TRBV19 and TRBJ2-1; D may be TRBD1 (5 bases). CDR3 length: 16 residues. Trimming pared 6 bases from V and 5 bases from J, leaving 20 bases between. The germline V gene has CDR1 LNHDA and CDR2 SQIVND (reference sequence). In DNA, the CDR3 is TGTGCCAGTAGGCGTAGGGGCCCAATTTTAAACAATGAGCAGTTCTTC. This sequence encodes CASRRRGPILNNEQFF.

V and J are TRBV7-2 and TRBJ1-1; D remains ambiguous. The CDR3 sequence is 15 residues long. Trimming pared 5 bases from V and 8 bases from J, leaving 21 bases between. Per germline, CDR1 SGHTA and CDR2 FQGNSA. CDR3 residues: CASSPFPRRRTEAFF. The CDR3 DNA reads TGTGCCAGCAGCCCTTTCCCCAGGAGACGGACCGAAGCTTTCTTT.

V usage is TRBV6-6 and J usage is TRBJ1-4, with unresolved D. CDR3 size: 15 residues. From germline, CDR1 is MNHNY and CDR2 SVGAGI (reference sequence). Trimming shortened V by 5 bases and J by 3 bases, and 13 bases separated the two germline ends. This CDR3 is CASSVLGSPNEKLFF. The CDR3 DNA follows: TGTGCCAGCAGTGTTTTAGGCAGCCCTAATGAAAAACTGTTTTTT.

The chain couples TRBV12-3 or TRBV12-4 to TRBJ1-5; D remains ambiguous. V was shortened by 1 base and J by 9 bases, with 10 bases between the two germline ends. The CDR3 loop spans 13 amino acids. DNA of the CDR3: TGTGCCAGCAGTTTAGGAGGGATTCGGCCCCAGCATTTT. The encoded protein is CASSLGGIRPQHF.

To note about this clonotype: A much larger clone sits a single nucleotide away, making a read error possible. The chain recombines TRBV7-2 with TRBJ1-3; unclear D gene. The germline CDR1 and CDR2 sequences are SGHTA and FQGNSA. This CDR3 region has 14 residues. CDR3: CASSLTHSGNTIHF. CDR3 sequence (DNA): TGTGCCAGCAGCCTTACCCACTCTGGAAACACCATACATTTT. Full variable domain (remainder filled in from reference TRBV7-2 and TRBJ1-3): GAGVSQSPSNKVTEKGKDVELRCDPISGHTALYWYRQSLGQGLEFLIYFQGNSAPDKSGLPSDRFSAERTGGSVSTLTIQRTQQEDSAVYLCASSLTHSGNTIHFGEGSWLTVV.

This clonotype was detected a few times. This chain links TRBV18 with TRBJ2-4; TRBD1 agrees at 7 bases. Germline CDR1 KGHSH, CDR2 LQKENI. V was pared by 3 bases and J by 1 base, with 0 bases of the junction left unmatched. The CDR3 covers 14 residues. The CDR3 is CASSPDRAKNIQYF. CDR3 DNA sequence: TGTGCCAGCTCACCGGACAGGGCCAAAAACATTCAGTACTTC. Complete variable domain (other parts from reference TRBV18 and TRBJ2-4): NAGVMQNPRHLVRRRGQEARLRCSPMKGHSHVYWYRQLPEEGLKFMVYLQKENIIDESGMPKERFSAEFPKEGPSILRIQQVVRGDSAAYFCASSPDRAKNIQYFGAGTRLSVL.

A few counts support this clonotype. This chain connects TRBV4-2 to TRBJ2-1; 8 bases map to TRBD2. V lost 0 bases, J lost 7 bases, and 11 bases stayed unmatched. In germline, CDR1 is LGHNA, CDR2 YNFKEQ. The CDR3 totals 17 residues. The chain's CDR3 is CASSQDRRREAKNEQFF. The CDR3 bases are TGTGCCAGCAGCCAAGATCGGAGGCGGGAGGCCAAGAATGAGCAGTTCTTC.

Written as DNA, the CDR3 is TGTGCCAGCTCACCAAACATAGGGCAGATGCCAAACATTCAGTACTTC. As protein: CASSPNIGQMPNIQYF. The chain uses TRBV18 and TRBJ2-4; D gene uncertain. This CDR3 region has 16 residues. Germline CDR1 reads KGHSH; CDR2 reads LQKENI. V lost 2 bases, J lost 6 bases, and 17 bases lay in between.

This clonotype qualifies as medium-sized. The J gene is TRBJ2-5, the V gene TRBV27, with D maybe TRBD1 (6 bases). CDR1 MNHEY and CDR2 SMNVEV come from the germline V gene (reference sequence). The V end was cut by 4 bases, the J end by 5 bases, with 14 bases between. This CDR3 is 14 amino acids long. The CDR3 protein is CASSSNRDVETQYF. CDR3 nucleotides: TGTGCCAGCAGTTCCAACAGGGACGTCGAGACCCAGTACTTC.

This clonotype is medium-sized in the sample. The rearrangement links TRBV6-4 to TRBJ2-1; D gene uncertain. CDR1 is MRHNA and CDR2 is SNTAGT in the germline V gene. This CDR3 region has 13 residues. Between the trimmed V and J ends, which lost 0 bases and 6 bases, there was a span of 6 bases. The CDR3 region has the DNA TGTGCCAGCAGTGACTCTGCCTTCAATGAGCAGTTCTTC. Its protein product is CASSDSAFNEQFF.

This clonotype has a handful of counts. The rearrangement links TRBV20-1 to TRBJ1-3; D is uncertain. Germline loops: CDR1 DFQATT, CDR2 SNEGSKA (reference sequence). The CDR3 runs 13 residues. Trimming took off 2 bases at V and 3 bases at J, with 8 bases between the two ends. CDR3 nucleotide sequence: TGCAGTGCTAGATCTGGTAGTGGAAACACCATATATTTT. Protein: CSARSGSGNTIYF.

Worth noting for this clonotype: An end of the junction differs from the germline gene, which may be a read error. This chain links TRBV5-4 with TRBJ2-2, with 8 bases lining up with TRBD2. The CDR3 is made up of 13 amino acids. CDR1 is SGHNT, CDR2 YYREEE, per germline (reference sequence). This CDR3 reads CATHGGGTRELFF. The CDR3 DNA reads as TGCGCCACCCACGGGGGGGGCACCAGGGAGCTGTTTTTT.